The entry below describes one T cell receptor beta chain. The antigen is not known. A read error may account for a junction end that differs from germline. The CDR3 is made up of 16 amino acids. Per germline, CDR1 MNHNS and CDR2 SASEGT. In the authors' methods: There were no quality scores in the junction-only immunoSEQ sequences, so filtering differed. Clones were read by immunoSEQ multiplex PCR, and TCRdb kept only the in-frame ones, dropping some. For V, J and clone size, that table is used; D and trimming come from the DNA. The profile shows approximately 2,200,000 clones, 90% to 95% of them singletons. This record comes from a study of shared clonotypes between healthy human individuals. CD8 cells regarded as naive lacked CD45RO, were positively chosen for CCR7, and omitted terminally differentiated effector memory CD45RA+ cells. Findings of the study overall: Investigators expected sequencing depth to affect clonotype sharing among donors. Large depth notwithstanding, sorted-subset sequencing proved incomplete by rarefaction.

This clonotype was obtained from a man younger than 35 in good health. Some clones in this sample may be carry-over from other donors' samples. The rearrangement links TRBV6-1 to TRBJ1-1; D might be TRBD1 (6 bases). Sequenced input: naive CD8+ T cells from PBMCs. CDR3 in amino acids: CASSENGVDRDTEAFF. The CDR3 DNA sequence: TGTGCCAGCAGTGAAAATGGGGTGGATCGGGACACCGAAGCTTTCTTT.